Each of the 14 T cell receptor beta chains below was sequenced from the same sample in a study of cytomegalovirus exposure and HLA in healthy donors. Use of 60 Vbeta and 13 Jbeta primers characterized the PCR. Measured with immunoSEQ multiplex PCR; TCRdb has only the in-frame clones, and not every one. Among around 190,000 clones listed, less than 80% were seen once. The sequencing sample was made of PBMCs. These receptors were taken from a woman aged 40-49 years in good health and CMV-seronegative.

As DNA, the CDR3 is TGTGCCTGGAGTGATACCGGGGGAAGAAATGAGCAGTTCTTC. It codes for CAWSDTGGRNEQFF. The chain carries TRBV30 and TRBJ2-1; possible D gene TRBD2, 6 bases. V gave up 1 base and J gave up 7 bases, with 14 bases separating them. This CDR3 is 14 amino acids long. Germline lookup yields CDR1 GTSNPN and CDR2 SVGIG (reference sequence).

The chain employs TRBV6-1 and TRBJ2-5; 11 bases are shared with TRBD2. Germline loops: CDR1 MNHNS, CDR2 SASEGT. The CDR3 sequence is 17 residues long. The J segment lost 5 bases and the V segment lost 2 bases, leaving 10 bases of the junction unmatched. CDR3 in amino acids: CASSEYSSGRPWETQYF. The CDR3 DNA sequence: TGTGCCAGCAGTGAATATTCTAGCGGGAGGCCTTGGGAGACCCAGTACTTC.

This chain links TRBV4-2 with TRBJ2-6, with TRBD2 as a possible D gene (6 bases). This CDR3 is 17 amino acids long. Trimming removed 4 bases from V and 2 bases from J, with 15 bases in between. CDR1 is LGHNA and CDR2 is YNFKEQ in the germline V gene. This CDR3 reads CASSRWGEGAGANVLTF. The CDR3 coding sequence is TGTGCCAGCAGCCGCTGGGGGGAAGGGGCTGGGGCCAACGTCCTGACTTTC.

V and J are TRBV4-2 and TRBJ2-7; 10 bases fit TRBD2. Unmatched junction bases numbered 9, after V lost 0 bases and J lost 10 bases. Germline V gene sequence: CDR1 LGHNA, CDR2 YNFKEQ. This CDR3 has 15 amino acids. The CDR3 reads CASSQDWASGGDQYF. CDR3 DNA sequence: TGTGCCAGCAGCCAAGATTGGGCTAGCGGGGGCGATCAGTACTTC.

The genes are TRBV29-1 and TRBJ2-5, with TRBD1 as a possible D gene (6 bases). Germline V gene lookup returns CDR1 SQVTM and CDR2 ANQGSEA. The CDR3 covers 16 residues. Trimming shortened V by 5 bases and J by 4 bases, and 23 bases separated the two germline ends. Here the CDR3 reads CSVRRGWQGSGETQYF. The CDR3 region has the DNA TGCAGCGTTCGACGGGGTTGGCAGGGGTCCGGAGAGACCCAGTACTTC.

The chain uses TRBV2 and TRBJ2-4, with D tentatively TRBD1 (5 bases). V dropped 3 bases and J dropped 0 bases, with 12 bases sitting between them. Looked up from germline, CDR1 is SNHLY and CDR2 is FYNNEI. The CDR3 is made up of 16 amino acids. CDR3 sequence reads: CASSEGLWEAKNIQYF. CDR3 nucleotides: TGTGCCAGCAGTGAGGGGCTTTGGGAAGCCAAAAACATTCAGTACTTC.

This chain joins TRBV5-4 and TRBJ2-7; TRBD1 aligns across 7 bases. Germline CDR1 reads SGHNT; CDR2 reads YYREEE (reference sequence). The CDR3 length is 14 residues. Trimming cost V 4 bases and J 6 bases; bases outside gene matches: 10. In nucleotides, the CDR3 is TGTGCCAGCAGCACTGACAGGGAATTTGGCGAGCAGTACTTC. Translation gives CASSTDREFGEQYF.

This clone was counted between two and nine times. This chain connects TRBV18 to TRBJ2-3; tentatively, D is TRBD2 (6 bases). Trimming shortened V by 3 bases and J by 4 bases, and 11 bases separated the two germline ends. CDR1 and CDR2 from the germline V gene are KGHSH and LQKENI. The CDR3 has 14 amino acids. CDR3 DNA sequence: TGTGCCAGCTCACCGGGACTCTCCCCAGATACGCAGTATTTT. This translates into CASSPGLSPDTQYF.

The chain has TRBV19 and TRBJ1-1; TRBD1 is a possible D gene (6 bases). The CDR3 has 13 residues. Looked up from germline, CDR1 is LNHDA and CDR2 is SQIVND (reference sequence). The V end lost 3 bases, the J end lost 1 base, and 6 bases lay between the germline ends. CDR3 bases: TGTGCCAGTAGTATCAGGGGGAACACTGAAGCTTTCTTT. It codes for CASSIRGNTEAFF. Together with reference TRBV19 and TRBJ1-1, the CDR3 gives the full variable domain: DGGITQSPKYLFRKEGQNVTLSCEQNLNHDAMYWYRQDPGQGLRLIYYSQIVNDFQKGDIAEGYSVSREKKESFPLTVTSAQKNPTAFYLCASSIRGNTEAFFGQGTRLTVV.

Only a few counts were recorded for this clone. This chain links TRBV5-1 with TRBJ1-1, with D possibly TRBD1 on 5 matching bases. CDR1 and CDR2 (germline): SGHRS, YFSETQ. The V gene lost 0 bases and the J gene lost 1 base, with 10 bases spanning the gap. The CDR3 extends over 15 amino acids. The CDR3 region is CASSLVPGGNTEAFF. CDR3 in DNA: TGCGCCAGCAGCTTGGTTCCGGGGGGGAACACTGAAGCTTTCTTT.

The chain links TRBV6-6 to TRBJ1-1, with 8 bases identical to TRBD1. Per germline, CDR1 MNHNY and CDR2 SVGAGI (reference sequence). The CDR3 extends over 15 amino acids. J was trimmed by 6 bases and V by 6 bases; bases with no gene match: 12. The CDR3 DNA follows: TGTGCCAGCAGAGAGACGACAGGGGTGGGAGCTGAAGCTTTCTTT. This gives the protein CASRETTGVGAEAFF.

This clone came up a few times. The chain uses TRBV4-1 and TRBJ1-1; 10 bases fit TRBD1. The CDR3 length is 16 residues. J lost 1 base, V lost 5 bases, and 7 bases had no gene match. Germline assignment: CDR1 MGHRA and CDR2 YSYEKL. In DNA, the CDR3 is TGCGCCAGCAGCGCGGGACAGGGGACGAAGAACACTGAAGCTTTCTTT. Its translation is CASSAGQGTKNTEAFF.

The rearrangement joins TRBV10-3 to TRBJ2-5, with TRBD2 matching 9 bases. Germline trimming cut 10 bases from V and 1 base from J; bases unmatched to any gene: 7. The CDR3 loop spans 14 amino acids. Germline values: CDR1 ENHRY, CDR2 SYGVKD. The chain's CDR3 is CATFSGRTQETQYF. Written as DNA, the CDR3 is TGTGCCACTTTCAGCGGGAGGACCCAAGAGACCCAGTACTTC.

The rearrangement joins TRBV19 to TRBJ1-4; 8 bases are a match to TRBD1. The V gene end was trimmed by 10 bases and the J gene end by 5 bases; junction bases not matched to a gene: 9. The germline gives CDR1 LNHDA, CDR2 SQIVND (reference sequence). The CDR3 is 14 amino acids. CDR3 residues: CATQDRGGNEKLFF. In nucleotides, the CDR3 is TGTGCCACCCAAGACAGGGGTGGGAATGAAAAACTGTTTTTT.